Listed below are T cell receptor beta chains from one sample, sequenced in a study of T cell responses to AZD1222 COVID-19 vaccine. The table came from immunoSEQ multiplex PCR; TCRdb's copy has only in-frame clones and leaves some out. The sample lists about 120,000 clones, 75% to 90% occurring once. The sequences come from peripheral blood, collected on day 0 of AZD1222 vaccination. The source of these receptors is an adult in good health. CDR3s include the opening cysteine and the closing phenylalanine or tryptophan.

CDR3aa | v_gene
CASSVDPAPGSNSPLHF | TRBV9
CASSGSEQYF | TRBV6-5
CASSVRGTNTEAFF | TRBV9
CASSIGLAGRDTQYF | TRBV5-1
CAWQGSLGNTIYF | TRBV30
CASSLFGGAGYTF | TRBV28
CASSFGFRPQHF | TRBV28
CAISRGVDEKLFF | TRBV10-3
CATSDSKRTYNEQFF | TRBV24-1
CASSLAGSQGNEQFF | TRBV7-9
CASDDRGNDETQYF | TRBV6-5
CASSPPLRGNTGELFF | TRBV11-1
CAWSTGQGGTGELFF | TRBV30
CASSRTGSGLEQYF | TRBV27
CASSQDGTSGTYEQYF | TRBV4-1
CASSLSIAGLSGTEAFF | TRBV18
CASSQVVTDTQYF | TRBV3-1/TRBV3-2
CAWSVPPGGTGVSPLHF | TRBV30
CASSIRGAFGDTEAFF | TRBV19
CASSLATVSWAFF | TRBV4-1
CATSKGGVQAKNIQYF | TRBV15
CAISEPGLLKQFF | TRBV10-3
CASSAAGQGRGDTQYF | TRBV19
CASSVGIGGGNTEAFF | TRBV9
CSARSGREQYF | TRBV20-1
CASTRLNTEAFF | TRBV6-5
CATRDRGGYEQYF | TRBV2
CASSLTTSSYEQYF | TRBV28
CASRKGASYEQYF | TRBV6-5
CASSLSSLSDTQYF | TRBV9
CASSGGTGNNSPLHF | TRBV5-1
CASSLTVSTDTQYF | TRBV7-9
CASSLVNTIYF | TRBV7-9